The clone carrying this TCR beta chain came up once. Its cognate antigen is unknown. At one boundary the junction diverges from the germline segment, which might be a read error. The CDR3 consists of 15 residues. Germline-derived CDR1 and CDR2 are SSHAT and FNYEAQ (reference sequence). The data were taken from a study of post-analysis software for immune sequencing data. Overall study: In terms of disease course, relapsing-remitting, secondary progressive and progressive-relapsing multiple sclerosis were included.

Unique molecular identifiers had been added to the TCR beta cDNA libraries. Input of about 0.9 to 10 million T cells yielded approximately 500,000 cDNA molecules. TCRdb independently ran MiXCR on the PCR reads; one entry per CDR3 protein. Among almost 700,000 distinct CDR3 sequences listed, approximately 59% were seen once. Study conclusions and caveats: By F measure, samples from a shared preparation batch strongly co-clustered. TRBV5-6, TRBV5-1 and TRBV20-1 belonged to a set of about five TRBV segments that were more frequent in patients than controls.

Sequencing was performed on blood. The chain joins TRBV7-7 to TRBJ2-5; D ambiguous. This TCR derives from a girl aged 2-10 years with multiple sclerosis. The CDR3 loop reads CASSPRLGLRETQYF. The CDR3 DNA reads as TGTGCTAGCAGCCCGCGGTTGGGCCTCCGGGAGACCCAGTACTTC.